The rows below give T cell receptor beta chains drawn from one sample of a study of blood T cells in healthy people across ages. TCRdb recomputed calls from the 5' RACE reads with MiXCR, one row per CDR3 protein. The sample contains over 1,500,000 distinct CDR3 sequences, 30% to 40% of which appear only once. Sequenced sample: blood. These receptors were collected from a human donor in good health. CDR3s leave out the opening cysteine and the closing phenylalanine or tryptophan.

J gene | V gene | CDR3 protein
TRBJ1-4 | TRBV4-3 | ASSQAPGQGTNEKLF
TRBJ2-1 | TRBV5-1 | ASSLNLAGGSEQF
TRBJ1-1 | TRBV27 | ASSYRGLGATEAF
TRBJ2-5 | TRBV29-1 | SVLPEDQETQY
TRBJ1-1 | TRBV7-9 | ASSPAGATEAF
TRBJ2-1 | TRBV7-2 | VSSLSYNEQF
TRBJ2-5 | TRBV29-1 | SGGARGRETQY
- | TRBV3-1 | ASSQGSQGAYEQY
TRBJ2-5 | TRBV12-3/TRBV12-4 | ASSWGQPETQY
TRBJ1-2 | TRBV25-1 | ASSAYSGLDGYT
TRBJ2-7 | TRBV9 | ASSPRQDTYEQY
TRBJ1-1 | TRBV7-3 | ASSSPWVTEAF
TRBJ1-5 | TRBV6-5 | ASSSDARVDQPQH
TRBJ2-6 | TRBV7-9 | ASSPGYAGRSSGANVLT